Sequencing of this T cell receptor beta chain was carried out in a study of blood T cell repertoires in COVID-19. On the study more broadly: Samples of COVID-19 (acute and convalescent) were obtained from the United States, Italy and Spain. From T cells, B-cell-depleted T cells, or PBMCs came the material, which was cDNA or gDNA.

In terms of age and location, participants ranged from about 18 to 100 years and lived in under 30 US areas. Original analysis: Reference gene primer amplification yielded estimated nucleated cell counts. TCRdb keeps only in-frame clones here, not all; method: immunoSEQ multiplex PCR. D and trimming come from the DNA, and the V and J calls and clone size come from that table. The data show about 250,000 clones, 85% seen once. This CDR3 has 15 residues. V lost 2 bases and J lost 7; bases outside the gene matches: 4. Germline-derived CDR1 and CDR2 are SGHDT and YYEEEE. The sequence derives from a woman aged 45-60 years with acute COVID-19. The chain combines TRBV5-6 with TRBJ1-6, with TRBD1 matching 9 bases. Source material: PBMCs or T cells enriched from blood (not recorded which). Here the CDR3 DNA reads TGTGCCAGCAGCTTAAGACAGGGGGGAAATTCACCCCTCCACTTT. It yields the protein CASSLRQGGNSPLHF.